This is a list of T cell receptor beta chains from one sample in a study of glioma-infiltrating T cells after dendritic cell vaccination. Profiled with immunoSEQ multiplex PCR; TCRdb holds only in-frame clones, not every one. The profile shows around 97,000 clones, roughly 79% of them singletons. This specimen was blood, taken before dendritic cell vaccination. All receptors derive from a human donor with glioblastoma. Both conserved end residues are part of each CDR3. Each record gives: J gene, V gene, D gene, clone size, CDR3 protein, CDR3 DNA. The D gene is left open where the match is weak. Size values are once, few and many counts, or a class for expanded clones, and some rows have none.

>TRBJ2-5|TRBV13|TRBD2|NA
CASSLVAGGPGETQYF
TGTGCCAGCAGCTTAGTAGCGGGGGGGCCAGGAGAGACCCAGTACTTC
>TRBJ2-7|TRBV7-8|NA|NA
CASSLLYGNEQYF
TGTGCCAGCAGCTTATTATACGGGAACGAGCAGTACTTC
>TRBJ1-4|TRBV27|TRBD1|few
CASSSRQGAVVGKLFF
TGTGCCAGCAGTTCTCGACAGGGGGCGGTTGTGGGAAAACTGTTTTTT
>TRBJ2-3|TRBV30|NA|NA
CAWSETPRVLTDTQYF
TGTGCCTGGAGTGAAACGCCCCGGGTTCTCACAGATACGCAGTATTTT
>TRBJ1-2|TRBV30|NA|NA
CAWSVLPGVGDGYTF
TGTGCCTGGAGTGTACTCCCGGGGGTCGGCGATGGCTACACCTTC
>TRBJ2-1|TRBV5-6|NA|NA
CASRPYGSYNEQFF
TGTGCCAGCAGGCCATACGGCTCCTACAATGAGCAGTTCTTC
>TRBJ1-1|TRBV19|TRBD1|NA
CASSIGTGELSTEAFF
TGTGCCAGTAGTATAGGGACAGGGGAATTGAGTACTGAAGCTTTCTTT
>TRBJ2-3|TRBV7-9|NA|NA
CASSGVGAIGTDTQYF
TGTGCCAGCAGCGGGGTGGGGGCAATTGGAACAGATACGCAGTATTTT
>TRBJ2-7|TRBV19|TRBD1|NA
CASTGGTTYEQYF
TGTGCCAGCACAGGGGGTACTACCTACGAGCAGTACTTC
>TRBJ2-5|TRBV11-3|TRBD2|once
CASGGVETQYF
TGTGCCAGCGGGGGGGTGGAGACCCAGTACTTC
>TRBJ2-5|TRBV5-4|TRBD2|NA
CASSLETSGGQETQYF
TGTGCCAGCAGCTTGGAAACTAGCGGGGGCCAAGAGACCCAGTACTTC
>TRBJ2-1|TRBV2|NA|many
CASSEDNFDYNEQFF
TGTGCCAGCAGTGAGGACAATTTTGACTACAATGAGCAGTTCTTC
>TRBJ1-1|TRBV5-6|NA|NA
CASSFPLTETEAFF
TGTGCCAGCAGCTTTCCCCTGACGGAGACTGAAGCTTTCTTT
>TRBJ2-3|TRBV14|NA|NA
CASSHPTGLDTQYF
TGTGCCAGCAGCCACCCCACGGGTTTAGATACGCAGTATTTT
>TRBJ1-2|TRBV30|NA|NA
CASALGDHYGYTF
TGTGCCTCCGCTCTAGGGGATCACTATGGCTACACCTTC